These T cell receptor beta chains were read from a single sample in a study of chemoradiotherapy in HPV16-positive cancers. Here immunoSEQ multiplex PCR was the method, and the copy in TCRdb shows in-frame clones only, minus some. The sample shows around 40,000 clones, 76% of them seen only once. The specimen was blood, collected from a patient who underwent chemoradiotherapy. The receptors here all came from a human donor with HPV-associated anogenital cancer. Both conserved end residues are part of each CDR3. The D gene is left open where the match is weak. Clone size is not always given. Where it is, it says once, few, many or a class for expanded clones.

V	J	D	size	DNA	CDR3
TRBV7-8	TRBJ1-2	.	.	TGTGCCAGCAGCTTAGCGGTGCTACAGGGAGCCTCTAAGGGCTACACCTTC	CASSLAVLQGASKGYTF
TRBV25-1	TRBJ1-2	.	few	TGTGCCAGCCGGGACGGTAACTATGGCTACACCTTC	CASRDGNYGYTF
TRBV4-3	TRBJ2-3	TRBD1	.	TGCGCCAGCAGCCAAGCCTCCAGGGGGTTTGGCACAGATACGCAGTATTTT	CASSQASRGFGTDTQYF
TRBV6-5	TRBJ1-2	TRBD1	.	TGTGCCAGCAGTGGGGGGACAGCCTATGGCTACACCTTC	CASSGGTAYGYTF
TRBV27	TRBJ1-5	.	once	TGTGCCAGCAGCTTGACTCGCACGATTATCCCCCAGCATTTT	CASSLTRTIIPQHF
TRBV27	TRBJ2-2	.	.	TGTGCCAGCAGTCCCTCGGGACATCCCGGGGAGCTGTTTTTT	CASSPSGHPGELFF
TRBV2	TRBJ1-1	.	.	TGTGCCAGCAGTCCGATGGTGCCTGAAGCTTTCTTT	CASSPMVPEAFF
TRBV2	TRBJ2-4	.	.	TGTGCCAGCAGTGGTTACAGGTCCCAAGCCAAAAACATTCAGTACTTC	CASSGYRSQAKNIQYF
TRBV5-1	TRBJ1-1	.	few	TGCGCCAGCAGCTTTTTTGGACTCCCCATCACTGAAGCTTTCTTT	CASSFFGLPITEAFF
TRBV5-6	TRBJ1-2	TRBD1	few	TGTGCCAGCAGCATCCAGGGGGCGGATGGCTACACCTTC	CASSIQGADGYTF
TRBV7-9	TRBJ2-3	TRBD2	.	TGTGCCAGCAGCTTAGGGGCCGGGGGGGCCGTGGATACGCAGTATTTT	CASSLGAGGAVDTQYF
TRBV5-6	TRBJ1-6	TRBD1	.	TGTGCCAGCAGCCTCGGGACAGGGATGGCCCGGGATAATTCACCCCTCCACTTT	CASSLGTGMARDNSPLHF